Below, 12 T cell receptor beta chains from the same sample are listed, as sequenced in a study of blood T cells in healthy people across ages. Next came a second PCR, run for about 7 to 12 cycles, which used a sample-barcoded 5' primer along with a J-beta primer mix. TCRdb processed the 5' RACE reads anew with MiXCR; each CDR3 protein has one entry. The sample includes 710,000 or so distinct CDR3 sequences, 32% seen only once; the top ten take approximately 15%. Source material: blood. These TCRs come from a woman at least 80 years old in good health.

This clonotype was seen more than once but under ten times. The V gene is TRBV6-1, the J gene TRBJ1-6; maybe TRBD1 (6 bases). This CDR3 is built from 13 residues. Germline CDR1 is MNHNS and CDR2 is SASEGT. With 7 bases removed from V and 7 bases from J, the gap between germline ends came to 11 bases. The CDR3 DNA reads as TGTGCCAGCACCGGACAGATAAATTCACCCCTCCACTTT. This encodes CASTGQINSPLHF.

This chain connects TRBV20-1 to TRBJ2-7; D perhaps matches TRBD2 (6 bases). Near its end, the DNA agrees better with TRBJ2-5, so the J call may be wrong. Germline CDR1 DFQATT, CDR2 SNEGSKA (reference sequence). This CDR3 has 13 residues. The CDR3 DNA is TGCAGTGCTAGAGATCCGCGGGGAGGGACCCAGTACTTC. This encodes CSARDPRGGTQYF.

This clonotype was detected ten times or more. The V and J genes are TRBV5-1 and TRBJ2-7; 10 bases are a match to TRBD1. The germline V gene encodes CDR1 SGHRS and CDR2 YFSETQ. V dropped 9 bases and J dropped 4; count of bases not matched to a gene: 16. The CDR3 totals 16 residues. The DNA for the CDR3 is TGCGCCATCGTTCCAGCTGGGACAGGGGCCCCTTACGAGCAGTACTTC. This sequence encodes CAIVPAGTGAPYEQYF.

This clonotype was detected ten times or more. The V gene is TRBV21-1, the J gene TRBJ1-1; the DNA was not used to check the table's D call, TRBD1. TRBV21-1 is a pseudogene segment. The CDR3 is 18 amino acids. The CDR3 protein is CASSPGQGAVQLNTEAFF. The DNA for the CDR3 is TGTGCCAGCAGTCCGGGACAGGGGGCGGTTCAATTGAACACTGAAGCTTTCTTT.

This clonotype was counted between two and nine times. This sequence joins TRBV2 and TRBJ1-1; D perhaps matches TRBD1 (5 bases). The V end was cut by 6 bases, the J end by 7 bases, with 9 bases between. The CDR3 loop spans 11 amino acids. Germline loops: CDR1 SNHLY, CDR2 FYNNEI. CDR3: CASRHRSEAFF. The CDR3 nucleotides are TGTGCCAGCAGACACAGGAGTGAAGCTTTCTTT.

This clonotype was seen once. The chain recombines TRBV6-6 with TRBJ1-2, with D unclear. The CDR3 spans 12 residues. Trimming took off 6 bases at V and 8 bases at J, with 13 bases between the two ends. The germline V gene encodes CDR1 MNHNY and CDR2 SVGAGI (reference sequence). CDR3: CASRQDPGGYTF. The CDR3 nucleotides are TGTGCCAGCAGGCAGGATCCTGGGGGCTACACCTTC.

The V call is TRBV4-1, the J call TRBJ1-4; perhaps TRBD1 as D (5 bases). Germline-derived CDR1 and CDR2 are MGHRA and YSYEKL. The V gene lost 7 bases and the J gene lost 8 bases, with 14 bases spanning the gap. The CDR3 runs 13 residues. This CDR3 reads CASTISRDEKLFF. CDR3 nucleotides: TGCGCCAGCACAATATCAAGGGACGAAAAACTGTTTTTT.

This clonotype was seen repeatedly, ten times or more. This chain joins TRBV21-1 and TRBJ2-7. TRBV21-1 is listed as a pseudogene. This CDR3 spans 14 amino acids. The CDR3 nucleotides are TGTGCCAGCAGCAACGAAGGGTACGGTTACGAGCAGTACTTC. It yields the protein CASSNEGYGYEQYF.

The chain joins TRBV27 to TRBJ2-1; D is unresolved. V gave up 7 bases and J gave up 7 bases, with 20 bases separating them. Germline lookup yields CDR1 MNHEY and CDR2 SMNVEV (reference sequence). This CDR3 contains 15 residues. This CDR3 is CASTYSGDPDNEQFF. CDR3 in DNA: TGTGCCAGCACCTACTCCGGAGATCCAGATAATGAGCAGTTCTTC.

In this sample, this clonotype turned up many times. This chain connects TRBV6-6 to TRBJ2-3, with 11 bases aligning to TRBD2. Trimming cost V 6 bases and J 2 bases; bases outside gene matches: 10. Per the germline V gene, CDR1 is MNHNY and CDR2 is SVGAGI (reference sequence). The CDR3 extends over 17 amino acids. CDR3 DNA: TGTGCCAGCAGAAACCGGGCTAGCGGGGGGTCCACAGATACGCAGTATTTT. Amino acids: CASRNRASGGSTDTQYF.

This clonotype was recorded many times. The chain links TRBV7-2 to TRBJ2-4; no definite D call. V lost 5 bases to trimming and J lost 2 bases, with 13 bases between them. The CDR3 totals 15 residues. Germline assignment: CDR1 SGHTA and CDR2 FQGNSA. CDR3 nucleotide sequence: TGTGCCAGCAGCCTAGAGGCCAGTTCCAAAAACATTCAGTACTTC. It is translated as CASSLEASSKNIQYF.

This clonotype was observed a single time. A much larger clone differs by one base, so this may be a read error. CDR3 residues: CASSGARDSTNLSSYEQFF. The CDR3 DNA reads TGTGCCAGCAGTGGGGCCCGGGACAGTACTAACCTGAGCTCCTACGAGCAGTTCTTC. This chain joins TRBV6-4 and TRBJ2-1; 7 bases fit TRBD1. The CDR3 length is 19 residues. Germline lookup yields CDR1 MRHNA and CDR2 SNTAGT. J lost 10 bases, V lost 4 bases, and 25 bases had no gene match.